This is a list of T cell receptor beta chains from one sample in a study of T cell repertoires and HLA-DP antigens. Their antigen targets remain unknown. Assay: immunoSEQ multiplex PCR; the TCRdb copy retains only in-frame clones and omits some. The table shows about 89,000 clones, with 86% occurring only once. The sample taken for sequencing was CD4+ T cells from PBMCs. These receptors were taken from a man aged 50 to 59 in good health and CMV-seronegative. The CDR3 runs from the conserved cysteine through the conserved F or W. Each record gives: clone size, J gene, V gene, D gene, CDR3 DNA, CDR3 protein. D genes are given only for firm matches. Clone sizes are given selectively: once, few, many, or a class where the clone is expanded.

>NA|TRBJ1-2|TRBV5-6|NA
TGTGCCAGCAGCACCGTGGGAAGACAGTTTAACTATGGCTACACCTTC
CASSTVGRQFNYGYTF
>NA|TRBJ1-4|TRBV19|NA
TGTGCCAGTAGTATAGTAGGGGCTAATGAAAAACTGTTTTTT
CASSIVGANEKLFF
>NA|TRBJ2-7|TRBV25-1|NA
TGTGCCAGCAGTGAGGGAGACAGTAACTCCTACGAGCAGTACTTC
CASSEGDSNSYEQYF
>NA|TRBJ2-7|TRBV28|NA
TGTGCCAGCAGTTTAGCAGGAGCCTACGAGCAGTACTTC
CASSLAGAYEQYF
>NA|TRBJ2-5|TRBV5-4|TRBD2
TGTGCCAGCAGCTTGAAACTAGCGGAAGAGACCCAGTACTTC
CASSLKLAEETQYF
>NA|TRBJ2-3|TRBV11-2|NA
TGTGCCAGCAGCTTAATGCTTTTGGGTCGGGCCGGAGGAGATACGCAGTATTTT
CASSLMLLGRAGGDTQYF
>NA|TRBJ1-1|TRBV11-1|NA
TGTGCCAGCAGCTTAAGATCCACTGAAGCTTTCTTT
CASSLRSTEAFF
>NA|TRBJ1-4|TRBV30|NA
TGTGCCTGGGATGGGACGCCTAATGAAAAACTGTTTTTT
CAWDGTPNEKLFF
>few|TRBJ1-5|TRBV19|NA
TGTGCCAGTAGTAGTCGGGGTCAGCCCCAGCATTTT
CASSSRGQPQHF
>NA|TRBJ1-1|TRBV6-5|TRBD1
TGTGCCAGCAGGCGACCGGGACAGATGAACACTGAAGCTTTCTTT
CASRRPGQMNTEAFF
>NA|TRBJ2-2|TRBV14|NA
TGTGCCAGCAGCCAAACAGGGAAGGTGTTTTTT
CASSQTGKVFF
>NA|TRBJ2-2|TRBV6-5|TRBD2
TGTGCCAGCAGTTTGATGACTAGCGGAAACACCGGGGAGCTGTTTTTT
CASSLMTSGNTGELFF
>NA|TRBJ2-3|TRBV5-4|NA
TGTGCCAGCAGCTTGTGGAGTGGGGATACGCAGTATTTT
CASSLWSGDTQYF
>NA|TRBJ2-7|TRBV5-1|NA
TGCGCCAGCAGCTTGGGGGTAGCGGCCCACGAGCAGTACTTC
CASSLGVAAHEQYF
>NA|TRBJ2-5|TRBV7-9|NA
TGTGCCAGCAGCGAATCGTTAGGGGTTGGAGAGACCCAGTACTTC
CASSESLGVGETQYF
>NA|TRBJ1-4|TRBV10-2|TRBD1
TGCGCCAGCGGACAGGGACTCGAAAAACTGTTTTTT
CASGQGLEKLFF
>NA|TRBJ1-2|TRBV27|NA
TGTGCCAGCAGTTTCTCAGGGGCTGGTGGCTACACCTTC
CASSFSGAGGYTF
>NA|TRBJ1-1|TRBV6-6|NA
TGTGCCAGCAGTCTTAAAGGGATCACTGAAGCTTTCTTT
CASSLKGITEAFF
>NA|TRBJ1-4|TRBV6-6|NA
TGTGCCAGCAGTTACTCGAGAGGCCGTACGAATGAAAAACTGTTTTTT
CASSYSRGRTNEKLFF
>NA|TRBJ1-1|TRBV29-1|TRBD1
TGCAGCGGGGGGACAGGGGCCACTGAAGCTTTCTTT
CSGGTGATEAFF